Presented here are 7 T cell receptor beta chains from one specimen sequenced in a study of cytomegalovirus exposure and HLA in healthy donors (dated by TCRdb to the late 2010s). Preparation of the library involved the immunoSEQ multiplex PCR assay. A mixture of 60 forward primers for TCR Vbeta segments and 13 reverse primers for TCR Jbeta segments was used in the multiplex PCR. The source is immuneACCESS, and TCRdb retained only in-frame sequences with V and J called. Part of the clones is not carried over; for the studies checked, unresolved V genes explain less than half of this, and the remainder is unexplained. This sample gives 150,000 to 200,000 clones in total; roughly 73% of them show up just once. The ten top clones hold 1.1% to 1.5% of the sample. The sample comprised PBMCs. These receptors originate from a woman aged 30 to 39 in good health and CMV-seronegative.

CDR3 in amino acids: CSAGLAGAGETQYF. The CDR3 DNA follows: TGCAGCGCGGGACTAGCGGGGGCCGGTGAGACCCAGTACTTC. The genes are TRBV29-1 and TRBJ2-5; 14 bases map to TRBD2. Germline V CDR1 and CDR2: SQVTM, ANQGSEA. The CDR3 has 14 residues. With V trimmed by 7 bases and J by 5 bases, 6 bases remained unmatched.

This clone occurred a few times. The chain carries TRBV9 and TRBJ2-7; 7 bases are a match to TRBD1. V shed 3 bases, J shed 9 bases, and the junction held 18 bases outside the gene matches. The CDR3 has 16 amino acids. The germline V gene has CDR1 SGDLS and CDR2 YYNGEE. The CDR3 sequence: CASSETPGTATFGQYF. In DNA, the CDR3 is TGTGCCAGCAGCGAAACCCCCGGGACAGCTACTTTTGGGCAGTACTTC. Using reference TRBV9 and TRBJ2-7 for the parts outside the CDR3, the full variable domain is DSGVTQTPKHLITATGQRVTLRCSPRSGDLSVYWYQQSLDQGLQFLIQYYNGEERAKGNILERFSAQQFPDLHSELNLSSLELGDSALYFCASSETPGTATFGQYFGPGTRLTVT.

The chain carries TRBV4-1 and TRBJ2-1; D may be TRBD1 (5 bases). V was trimmed by 0 bases and J by 9 bases, leaving 15 bases between them. Germline V gives CDR1 MGHRA, CDR2 YSYEKL. CDR3 length: 15 amino acids. The CDR3 here is CASSQEEDSSLEQFF. CDR3 DNA: TGCGCCAGCAGCCAAGAAGAAGACAGCTCCCTTGAGCAGTTCTTC.

This chain uses TRBV5-1 with TRBJ1-2; D might be TRBD1 (5 bases). The CDR3 covers 14 residues. The germline V gene encodes CDR1 SGHRS and CDR2 YFSETQ. V shed 0 bases and J shed 3 bases, with 9 bases lying between them. The chain's CDR3 is CASSLVGVDYGYTF. CDR3 bases: TGCGCCAGCAGCTTGGTAGGGGTGGACTATGGCTACACCTTC. Using reference TRBV5-1 and TRBJ1-2 for the parts outside the CDR3, the full variable domain is KAGVTQTPRYLIKTRGQQVTLSCSPISGHRSVSWYQQTPGQGLQFLFEYFSETQRNKGNFPGRFSGRQFSNSRSEMNVSTLELGDSALYLCASSLVGVDYGYTFGSGTRLTVV.

V is TRBV4-2 and J is TRBJ2-3, with D possibly being TRBD2 (6 bases). The germline CDR1 and CDR2 sequences are LGHNA and YNFKEQ. Trimming removed 2 bases from V and 4 bases from J, with 19 bases in between. The CDR3 extends over 17 amino acids. This chain's CDR3 is CASSQMFESGVPDTQYF. For the CDR3, the DNA is TGTGCCAGCAGCCAAATGTTTGAGTCGGGGGTTCCAGATACGCAGTATTTT.

This clone was picked up one time. The V call is TRBV29-1, the J call TRBJ1-1; TRBD1 is a possible D gene (5 bases). V gave up 6 bases and J gave up 11 bases, with 22 bases separating them. Germline CDR1 and CDR2: SQVTM and ANQGSEA. The CDR3 extends over 13 amino acids. CDR3 nucleotides: TGCAGCGTGGCCGACGTAGGGAGGGGTGAGGCTTTCTTT. It encodes CSVADVGRGEAFF.

The chain links TRBV2 to TRBJ1-1; 9 nucleotides align to TRBD1. The germline V gene encodes CDR1 SNHLY and CDR2 FYNNEI. J was trimmed by 11 bases and V by 6 bases; bases with no gene match: 13. CDR3 length equals 14 residues. This CDR3 reads CASSSDRGRGVAFF. DNA of the CDR3: TGTGCCAGCAGCTCGGACAGGGGAAGGGGAGTGGCTTTCTTT.